The clone carrying this TCR beta chain appeared a few times. The record originates from a study of shared clonotypes between healthy human individuals. The CDR3 is 14 residues long. V lost 4 bases, J lost 4 bases, and 14 bases lay in between. CDR1 SGHRS and CDR2 YFSETQ come from the germline V gene. Unsorted PBMC samples were amplified in replicate PCRs containing around 300 ng DNA, about 30,000 T cell genomes. Generated by immunoSEQ multiplex PCR, the TCRdb table keeps only in-frame clones and is missing some. The sample comprises about 490,000 clones, roughly 80% of which are singletons, and roughly 13% rests with the top ten.

The sample was PBMCs. The chain couples TRBV5-1 to TRBJ2-5; TRBD2 might be the D (5 bases). This TCR was sampled from a woman aged 40 to 55 in good health. Some clones in this sample may be carry-over from other donors' samples. The chain's CDR3 is CASSTNAGGETQYF. The CDR3 bases are TGCGCCAGCAGCACCAACGCGGGTGGAGAGACCCAGTACTTC.